The 16 T cell receptor beta chains below were found in one sample sequenced in a study of cytomegalovirus exposure and HLA in healthy donors. With 60 Vbeta and 13 Jbeta primers, the PCR was carried out. Method: immunoSEQ multiplex PCR; TCRdb's copy keeps in-frame clones and lacks some. The profile shows approximately 110,000 clones, just under 70% of them singletons. The source material was PBMCs. The receptors shown here come from a woman between 70 and 85 years old in good health and CMV-seropositive.

V and J are TRBV30 and TRBJ2-7, with 8 bases fitting TRBD1. V was pared by 2 bases and J by 3 bases, with 9 bases of the junction left unmatched. This CDR3 contains 15 residues. From germline, CDR1 is GTSNPN and CDR2 SVGIG (reference sequence). The DNA of the CDR3 is TGTGCCTGGAGTACCTCCACCGGGACAGGCTACGAGCAGTACTTC. Its translation: CAWSTSTGTGYEQYF.

The genes are TRBV6-5 and TRBJ1-3; weak D call: TRBD1 (5 bases). Germline CDR1 and CDR2: MNHEY and SVGAGI. The CDR3 is 14 amino acids. V lost 6 bases, J lost 3 bases, and 12 bases lay in between. CDR3 nucleotides: TGTGCCAGCAGCACCGACAGCCTTGGAAACACCATATATTTT. It encodes CASSTDSLGNTIYF.

The rearrangement joins TRBV18 to TRBJ1-4; D remains unclear. With 1 base removed from V and 5 bases from J, the gap between germline ends came to 5 bases. The CDR3 is 13 residues long. The germline V gene encodes CDR1 KGHSH and CDR2 LQKENI. CDR3: CASSPLENEKLFF. CDR3 in DNA: TGTGCCAGCTCACCACTAGAGAATGAAAAACTGTTTTTT.

This chain uses TRBV30 with TRBJ2-5; maybe TRBD2 (5 bases). Germline CDR1 and CDR2: GTSNPN and SVGIG (reference sequence). Trimming removed 8 bases from V and 2 bases from J, with 15 bases in between. The CDR3 covers 13 residues. The CDR3 DNA reads as TGTGCCGGCGCAGGAGGACCTCAAGAGACCCAGTACTTC. As protein: CAGAGGPQETQYF.

CDR3 in DNA: TGCGCCAGCAGCTTCTCGACAGGGATGAGTGAAAAACTGTTTTTT. Residues: CASSFSTGMSEKLFF. This chain joins TRBV5-1 and TRBJ1-4; TRBD1 aligns across 7 bases. The V and J ends lost 2 bases and 7 bases, in that order; junction bases with no gene match: 8. The CDR3 spans 15 residues. Germline V lookup: CDR1 SGHRS, CDR2 YFSETQ.

The V call is TRBV4-3, the J call TRBJ2-2, with 7 nucleotides matching TRBD2. Germline CDR1 is LGHNA and CDR2 is YSLEER. The CDR3 length is 17 residues. V gave up 0 bases and J gave up 4 bases; unmatched junction bases: 8. The CDR3 bases are TGCGCCAGCAGCCAAGATTCGGCGGGGGTTATCACCGGGGAGCTGTTTTTT. This sequence encodes CASSQDSAGVITGELFF.

V usage is TRBV6-6 and J usage is TRBJ1-2, with D maybe TRBD1 (5 bases). V was clipped by 2 bases and J by 7 bases, with 11 bases between them. Germline assignment: CDR1 MNHNY and CDR2 SVGAGI (reference sequence). The CDR3 is made up of 13 amino acids. CDR3 in DNA: TGTGCCAGCAGTTACAGGGGCATTCCTGGCTACACCTTC. This encodes CASSYRGIPGYTF.

The gene calls are TRBV2 and TRBJ1-4; D gene uncertain. V gave up 4 bases and J gave up 5 bases, with 5 bases separating them. Germline V lookup: CDR1 SNHLY, CDR2 FYNNEI. This CDR3 has 12 residues. CDR3 nucleotides: TGTGCCAGCAGTGGGCCGAATGAAAAACTGTTTTTT. This translates into CASSGPNEKLFF.

In DNA, the CDR3 is TGTGCCAGCTCATCCGGACAGAGCACCGGGGAGCTGTTTTTT. It yields the protein CASSSGQSTGELFF. The V gene is TRBV18, the J gene TRBJ2-2; TRBD1 might be the D (6 bases). The CDR3 spans 14 residues. Germline CDR1 is KGHSH and CDR2 is LQKENI. Trimming removed 5 bases from V and 4 bases from J, with 11 bases in between.

The chain has TRBV5-8 and TRBJ1-5, with 10 nucleotides matching TRBD1. The CDR3 contains 16 residues. Germline-derived CDR1 and CDR2 are SGHTS and YDEGEE. V gave up 4 bases and J gave up 6 bases; unmatched junction bases: 10. Written as DNA, the CDR3 is TGTGCCAGCAGCGCCCGGGACAGGGGTGGTAGTCAGCCCCAGCATTTT. It codes for CASSARDRGGSQPQHF.

This clone has a handful of counts. The V gene is TRBV19, the J gene TRBJ1-4; perhaps TRBD1 as D (6 bases). V lost 5 bases, J lost 7 bases, and 14 bases lay in between. This CDR3 is built from 14 residues. CDR1 is LNHDA and CDR2 is SQIVND in the germline V gene (reference sequence). The CDR3 spells CASSPPGGGEKLFF. The CDR3 nucleotides read TGTGCCAGTAGTCCCCCGGGGGGCGGTGAAAAACTGTTTTTT.

This clone was recorded only once. This chain joins TRBV5-5 and TRBJ2-3, with TRBD2 matching 12 bases. Germline values: CDR1 SGHKS, CDR2 YYEKEE (reference sequence). This CDR3 region has 15 residues. V lost 5 bases to trimming and J lost 4 bases; unmatched junction nucleotides: 5. The CDR3 here is CASSSGLAGSDTQYF. The DNA for the CDR3 is TGTGCCAGCAGTTCTGGACTAGCGGGGTCAGATACGCAGTATTTT.

This chain uses TRBV19 with TRBJ2-1; 7 bases are a match to TRBD1. Unmatched junction bases numbered 10, after V lost 5 bases and J lost 6 bases. The CDR3 is made up of 15 amino acids. The V gene's germline CDR1 is LNHDA and CDR2 SQIVND (reference sequence). CDR3 residues: CASSRNGQVFNEQFF. The CDR3 nucleotides are TGTGCCAGTAGTCGAAATGGACAGGTTTTCAATGAGCAGTTCTTC.

In its sample, this clone was seen a few times. The genes are TRBV7-9 and TRBJ1-5; tentative D call: TRBD1 (6 bases). CDR1 is SEHNR and CDR2 is FQNEAQ in the germline V gene (reference sequence). The CDR3 length is 14 residues. V lost 0 bases and J 6 bases, leaving 9 bases between the germline ends. CDR3 DNA sequence: TGTGCCAGCAGCTTAGCTCTACAGGGTCAGCCCCAGCATTTT. The encoded protein is CASSLALQGQPQHF.

V usage is TRBV29-1 and J usage is TRBJ2-7, with TRBD2 matching over 16 bases. Losses at the gene ends were 6 bases for V and 2 bases for J; bases not matched to a gene: 7. CDR1 and CDR2 from the germline V gene are SQVTM and ANQGSEA. The length of the CDR3 is 16 residues. CDR3 protein: CSVEGTSGGAAYEQYF. The CDR3 region has the DNA TGCAGCGTGGAGGGGACTAGCGGGGGGGCCGCCTACGAGCAGTACTTC.

The gene calls are TRBV10-3 and TRBJ1-2; no clear D. V was clipped by 4 bases and J by 5 bases, with 14 bases between them. CDR1 and CDR2 from the germline V gene are ENHRY and SYGVKD. The CDR3 runs 14 residues. CDR3 sequence (DNA): TGTGCCATCAGTGCGGGTGGCCTGCTTTATGGCTACACCTTC. Protein sequence: CAISAGGLLYGYTF.